This T cell receptor (beta chain) was profiled in a study of blood T cell repertoires in COVID-19. About the research overall: Samples came from the United States, Italy and Spain, spanning acute and convalescent COVID-19.

CDR1 is LGHDT, CDR2 YNNKEL, per germline (reference sequence). Germline trimming cut 3 bases from V and 3 bases from J; bases unmatched to any gene: 6. The CDR3 length is 15 residues. In its sample, this clone was seen a few times. Profiling relied on immunoSEQ multiplex PCR, and the TCRdb table lists in-frame clones only, not all of them. The table includes over 120,000 clones, about 89% detected once. Ages ranged from about 18 to 89 years, with residence in approximately 25 US areas. Two negative PCRs, clearance, or symptom resolution characterized the recovered Cohort 3 donors. This chain uses TRBV3-1 (or the pseudogene TRBV3-2) with TRBJ2-7; 9 bases fit TRBD1. The receptor's source is a man between 60 and 70 years old who had recovered from COVID-19. The sample was PBMCs or T cells enriched from blood (not recorded which). The CDR3 DNA follows: TGTGCCAGCAGCCACATGGGACAGGGAGGCTACGAGCAGTACTTC. It yields the protein CASSHMGQGGYEQYF.